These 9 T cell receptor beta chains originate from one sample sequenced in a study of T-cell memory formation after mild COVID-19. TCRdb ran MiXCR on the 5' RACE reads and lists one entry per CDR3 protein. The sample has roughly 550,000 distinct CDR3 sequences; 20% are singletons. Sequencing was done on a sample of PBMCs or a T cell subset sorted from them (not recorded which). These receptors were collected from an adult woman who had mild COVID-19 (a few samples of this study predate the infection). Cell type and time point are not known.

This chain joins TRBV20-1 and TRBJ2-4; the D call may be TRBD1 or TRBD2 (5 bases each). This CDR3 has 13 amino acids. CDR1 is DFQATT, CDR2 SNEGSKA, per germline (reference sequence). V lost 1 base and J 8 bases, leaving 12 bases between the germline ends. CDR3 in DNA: TGCAGTGCTAGAGTTCTAGCAGGGTACATTCAGTACTTC. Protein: CSARVLAGYIQYF.

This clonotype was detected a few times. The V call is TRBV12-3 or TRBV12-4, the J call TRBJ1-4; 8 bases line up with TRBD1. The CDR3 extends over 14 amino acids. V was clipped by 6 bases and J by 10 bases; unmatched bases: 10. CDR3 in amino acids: CASSPSGQGGKLFF. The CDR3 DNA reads TGTGCCAGCAGCCCCTCTGGACAGGGAGGAAAACTGTTTTTT.

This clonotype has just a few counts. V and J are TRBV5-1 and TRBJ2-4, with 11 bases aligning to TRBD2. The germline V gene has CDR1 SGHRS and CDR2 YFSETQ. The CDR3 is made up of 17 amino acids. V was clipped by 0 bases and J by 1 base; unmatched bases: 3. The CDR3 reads CASSLVASGGAKNIQYF. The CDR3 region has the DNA TGCGCCAGCAGCTTGGTCGCTAGCGGGGGGGCCAAAAACATTCAGTACTTC.

The CDR3 protein is CASSSSAGTYQPQHF. CDR3 nucleotide sequence: TGTGCCAGCAGCTCTAGTGCCGGAACCTATCAGCCCCAGCATTTT. The J gene is TRBJ1-5, the V gene TRBV7-2; D is undetermined. The CDR3 spans 15 residues. V dropped 4 bases and J dropped 5 bases, with 15 bases sitting between them. Germline CDR1 reads SGHTA; CDR2 reads FQGNSA. Filled out from reference TRBV7-2 and TRBJ1-5, the complete variable domain reads GAGVSQSPSNKVTEKGKDVELRCDPISGHTALYWYRQSLGQGLEFLIYFQGNSAPDKSGLPSDRFSAERTGGSVSTLTIQRTQQEDSAVYLCASSSSAGTYQPQHFGDGTRLSIL.

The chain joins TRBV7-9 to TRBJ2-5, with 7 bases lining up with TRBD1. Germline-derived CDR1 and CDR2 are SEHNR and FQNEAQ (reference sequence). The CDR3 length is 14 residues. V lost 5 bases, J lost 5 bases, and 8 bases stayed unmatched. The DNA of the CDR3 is TGTGCCAGCAGCACGGGACAGCTGCGGGAGACCCAGTACTTC. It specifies CASSTGQLRETQYF.

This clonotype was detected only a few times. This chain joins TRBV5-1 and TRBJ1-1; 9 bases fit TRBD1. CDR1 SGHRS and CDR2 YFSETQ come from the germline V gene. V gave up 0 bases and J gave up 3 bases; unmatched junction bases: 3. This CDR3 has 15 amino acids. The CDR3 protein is CASSLGTGVYTEAFF. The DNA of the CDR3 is TGCGCCAGCAGCTTGGGGACAGGGGTATACACTGAAGCTTTCTTT.

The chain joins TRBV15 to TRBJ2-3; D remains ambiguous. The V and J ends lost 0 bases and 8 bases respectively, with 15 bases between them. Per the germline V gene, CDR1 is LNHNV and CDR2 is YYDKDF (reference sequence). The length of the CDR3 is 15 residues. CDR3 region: CATSRDLRQVGTQYF. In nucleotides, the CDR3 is TGTGCCACCAGCAGAGATCTACGGCAAGTGGGTACGCAGTATTTT.

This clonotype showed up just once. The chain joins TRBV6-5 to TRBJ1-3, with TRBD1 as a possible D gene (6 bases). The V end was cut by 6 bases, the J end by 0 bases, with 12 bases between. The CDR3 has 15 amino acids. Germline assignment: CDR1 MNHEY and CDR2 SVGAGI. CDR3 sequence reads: CASRVDRSSGNTIYF. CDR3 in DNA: TGTGCCAGCAGGGTTGACAGGAGCTCTGGAAACACCATATATTTT.

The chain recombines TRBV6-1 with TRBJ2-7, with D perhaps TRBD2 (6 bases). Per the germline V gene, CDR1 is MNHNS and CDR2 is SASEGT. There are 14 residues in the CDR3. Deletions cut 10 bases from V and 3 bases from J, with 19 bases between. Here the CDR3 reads CATVPGGDFYEQYF. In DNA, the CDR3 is TGTGCCACGGTCCCGGGCGGGGATTTCTACGAGCAGTACTTC.